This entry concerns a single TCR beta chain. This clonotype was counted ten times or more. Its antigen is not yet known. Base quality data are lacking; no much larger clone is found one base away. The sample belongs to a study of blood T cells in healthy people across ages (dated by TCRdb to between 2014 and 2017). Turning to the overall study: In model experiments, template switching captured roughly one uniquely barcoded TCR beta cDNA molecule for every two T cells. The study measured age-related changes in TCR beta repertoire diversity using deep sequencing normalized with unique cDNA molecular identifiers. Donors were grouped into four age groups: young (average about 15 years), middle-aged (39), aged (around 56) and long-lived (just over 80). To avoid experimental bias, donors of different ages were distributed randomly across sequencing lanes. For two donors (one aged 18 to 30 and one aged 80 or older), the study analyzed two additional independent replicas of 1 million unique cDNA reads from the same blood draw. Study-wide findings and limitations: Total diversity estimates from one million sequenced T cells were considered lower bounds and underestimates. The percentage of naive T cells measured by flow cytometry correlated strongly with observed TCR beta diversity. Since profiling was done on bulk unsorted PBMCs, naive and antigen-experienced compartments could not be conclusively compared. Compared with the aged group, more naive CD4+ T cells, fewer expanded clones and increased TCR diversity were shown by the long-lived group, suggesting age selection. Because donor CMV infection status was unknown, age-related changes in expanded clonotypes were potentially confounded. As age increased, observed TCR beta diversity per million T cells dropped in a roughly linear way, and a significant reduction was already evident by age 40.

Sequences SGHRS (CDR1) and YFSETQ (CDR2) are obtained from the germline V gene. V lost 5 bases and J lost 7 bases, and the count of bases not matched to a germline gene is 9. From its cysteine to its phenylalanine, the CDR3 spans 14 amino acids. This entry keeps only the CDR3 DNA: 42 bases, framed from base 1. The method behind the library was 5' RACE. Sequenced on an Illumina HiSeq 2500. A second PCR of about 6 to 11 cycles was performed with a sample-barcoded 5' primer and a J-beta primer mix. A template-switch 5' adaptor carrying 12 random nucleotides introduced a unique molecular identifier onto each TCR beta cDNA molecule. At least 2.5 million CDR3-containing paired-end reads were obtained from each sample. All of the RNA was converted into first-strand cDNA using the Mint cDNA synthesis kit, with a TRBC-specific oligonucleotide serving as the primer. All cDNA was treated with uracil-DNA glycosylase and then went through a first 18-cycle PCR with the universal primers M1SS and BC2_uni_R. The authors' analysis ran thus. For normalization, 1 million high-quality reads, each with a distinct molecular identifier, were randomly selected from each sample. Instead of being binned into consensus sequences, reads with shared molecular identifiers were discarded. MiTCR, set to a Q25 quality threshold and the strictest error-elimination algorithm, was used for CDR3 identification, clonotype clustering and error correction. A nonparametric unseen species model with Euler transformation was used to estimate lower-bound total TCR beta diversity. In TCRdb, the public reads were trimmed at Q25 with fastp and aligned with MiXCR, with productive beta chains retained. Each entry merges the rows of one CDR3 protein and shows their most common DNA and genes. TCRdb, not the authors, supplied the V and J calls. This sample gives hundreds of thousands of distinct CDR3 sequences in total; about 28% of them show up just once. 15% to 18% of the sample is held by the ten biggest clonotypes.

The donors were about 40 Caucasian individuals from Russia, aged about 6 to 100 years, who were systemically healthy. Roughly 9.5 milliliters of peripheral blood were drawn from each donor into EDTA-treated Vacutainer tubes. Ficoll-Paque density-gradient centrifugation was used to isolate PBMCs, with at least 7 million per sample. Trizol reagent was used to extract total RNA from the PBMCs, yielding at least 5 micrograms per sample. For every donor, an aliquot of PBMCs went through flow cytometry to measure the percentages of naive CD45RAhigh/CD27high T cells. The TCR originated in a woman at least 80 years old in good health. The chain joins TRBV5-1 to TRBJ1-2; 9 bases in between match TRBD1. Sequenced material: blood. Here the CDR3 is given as CASRGAGTGTGYTF. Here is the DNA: TGCGCCAGCAGGGGCGCCGGGACAGGGACTGGCTACACCTTC.